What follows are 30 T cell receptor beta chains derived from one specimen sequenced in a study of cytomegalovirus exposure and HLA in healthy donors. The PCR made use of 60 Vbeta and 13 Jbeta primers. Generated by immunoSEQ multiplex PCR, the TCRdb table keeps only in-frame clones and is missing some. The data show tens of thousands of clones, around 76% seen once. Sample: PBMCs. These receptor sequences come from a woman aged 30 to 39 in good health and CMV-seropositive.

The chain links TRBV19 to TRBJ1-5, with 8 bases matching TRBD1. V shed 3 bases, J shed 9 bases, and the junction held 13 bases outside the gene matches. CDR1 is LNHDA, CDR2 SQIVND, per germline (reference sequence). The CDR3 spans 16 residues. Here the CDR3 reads CASSMGSGTGTWPQHF. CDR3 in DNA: TGTGCCAGTAGTATGGGTTCCGGGACAGGAACATGGCCCCAGCATTTT.

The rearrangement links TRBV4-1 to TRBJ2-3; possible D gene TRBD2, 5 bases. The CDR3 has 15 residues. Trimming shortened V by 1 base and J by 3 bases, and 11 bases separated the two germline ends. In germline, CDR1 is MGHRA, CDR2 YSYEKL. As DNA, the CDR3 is TGCGCCAGCAGCCAAGTAGGTGTAGCGACAGATACGCAGTATTTT. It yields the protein CASSQVGVATDTQYF.

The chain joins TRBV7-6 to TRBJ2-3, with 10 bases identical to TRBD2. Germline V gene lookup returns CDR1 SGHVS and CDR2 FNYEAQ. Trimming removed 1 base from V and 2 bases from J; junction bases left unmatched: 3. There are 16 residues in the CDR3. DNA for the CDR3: TGTGCCAGCAGCTTAGGAGCGGGGGGGATCACAGATACGCAGTATTTT. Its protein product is CASSLGAGGITDTQYF.

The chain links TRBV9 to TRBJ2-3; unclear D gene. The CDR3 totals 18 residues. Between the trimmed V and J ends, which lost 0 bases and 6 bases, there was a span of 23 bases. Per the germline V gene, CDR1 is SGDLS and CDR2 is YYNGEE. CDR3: CASSVGATAPRVADTQYF. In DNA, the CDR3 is TGTGCCAGCAGCGTAGGCGCCACGGCACCCCGGGTCGCGGATACGCAGTATTTT.

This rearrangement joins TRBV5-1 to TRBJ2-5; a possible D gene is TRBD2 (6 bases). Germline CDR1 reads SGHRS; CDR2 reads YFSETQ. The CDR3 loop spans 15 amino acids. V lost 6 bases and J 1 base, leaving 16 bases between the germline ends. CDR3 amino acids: CASKENSGIQETQYF. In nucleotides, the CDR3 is TGCGCCAGCAAGGAGAATAGCGGAATCCAAGAGACCCAGTACTTC.

The CDR3 coding sequence is TGTGCCAGCACCACATGGGAGCCCAACTATGGCTACACCTTC. Encoded protein: CASTTWEPNYGYTF. The chain couples TRBV6-6 to TRBJ1-2, with unresolved D. Germline CDR1 and CDR2: MNHNY and SVGAGI (reference sequence). V dropped 7 bases and J dropped 2 bases, with 14 bases sitting between them. The CDR3 is made up of 14 amino acids.

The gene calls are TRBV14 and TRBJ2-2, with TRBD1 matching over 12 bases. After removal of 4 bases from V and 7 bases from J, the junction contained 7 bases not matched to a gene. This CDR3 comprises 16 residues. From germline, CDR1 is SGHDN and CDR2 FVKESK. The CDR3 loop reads CASSLPGQGAGGELFF. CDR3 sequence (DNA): TGTGCCAGCAGCCTTCCGGGACAGGGGGCTGGCGGGGAGCTGTTTTTT.

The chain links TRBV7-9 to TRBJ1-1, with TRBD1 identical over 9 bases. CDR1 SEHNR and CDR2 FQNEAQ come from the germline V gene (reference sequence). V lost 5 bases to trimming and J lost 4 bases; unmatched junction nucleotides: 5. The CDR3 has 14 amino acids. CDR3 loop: CASSKTGGGTEAFF. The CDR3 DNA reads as TGTGCCAGCAGCAAGACAGGGGGTGGCACTGAAGCTTTCTTT.

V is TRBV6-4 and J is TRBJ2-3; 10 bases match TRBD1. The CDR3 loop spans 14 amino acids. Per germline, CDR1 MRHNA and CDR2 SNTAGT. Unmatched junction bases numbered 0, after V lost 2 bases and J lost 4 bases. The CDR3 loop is CASSDGQGADTQYF. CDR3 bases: TGTGCCAGCAGTGACGGACAGGGGGCAGATACGCAGTATTTT.

In DNA, the CDR3 is TGTGCCAGTATCCTAGGGACATCAGGGCAGCCCCAGCATTTT. This translates into CASILGTSGQPQHF. The V and J genes are TRBV19 and TRBJ1-5; D is possibly TRBD1 (6 bases). The CDR3 spans 14 residues. V was pared by 7 bases and J by 7 bases, with 17 bases between. Germline CDR1 is LNHDA and CDR2 is SQIVND (reference sequence).

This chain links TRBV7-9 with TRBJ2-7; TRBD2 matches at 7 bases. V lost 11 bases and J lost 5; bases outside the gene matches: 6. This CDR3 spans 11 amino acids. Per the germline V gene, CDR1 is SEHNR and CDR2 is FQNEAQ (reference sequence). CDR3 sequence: CAVTSFHEQYF. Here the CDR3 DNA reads TGTGCCGTGACTAGCTTCCACGAGCAGTACTTC.

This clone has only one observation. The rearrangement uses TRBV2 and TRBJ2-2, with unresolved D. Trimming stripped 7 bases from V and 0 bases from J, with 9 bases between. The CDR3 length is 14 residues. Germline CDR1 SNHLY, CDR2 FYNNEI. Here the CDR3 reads CASIRTANTGELFF. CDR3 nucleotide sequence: TGTGCCAGCATCAGAACAGCGAACACCGGGGAGCTGTTTTTT.

The CDR3 spells CASSLAPRHIYGYTF. In nucleotides, the CDR3 is TGTGCCAGCAGCTTAGCCCCGAGGCACATCTATGGCTACACCTTC. J is TRBJ1-2 and V is TRBV7-9, with D hard to call. V was cut by 0 bases and J by 4 bases, with 12 bases left in between. Germline CDR1 reads SEHNR; CDR2 reads FQNEAQ (reference sequence). The CDR3 length is 15 residues.

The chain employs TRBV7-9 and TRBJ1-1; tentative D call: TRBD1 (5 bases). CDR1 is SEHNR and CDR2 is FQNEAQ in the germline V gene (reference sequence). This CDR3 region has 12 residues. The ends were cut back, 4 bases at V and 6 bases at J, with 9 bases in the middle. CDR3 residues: CASSSGGAEAFF. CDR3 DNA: TGTGCCAGCAGCTCGGGGGGGGCTGAAGCTTTCTTT. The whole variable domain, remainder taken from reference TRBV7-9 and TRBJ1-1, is DTGVSQNPRHKITKRGQNVTFRCDPISEHNRLYWYRQTLGQGPEFLTYFQNEAQLEKSRLLSDRFSAERPKGSFSTLEIQRTEQGDSAMYLCASSSGGAEAFFGQGTRLTVV.

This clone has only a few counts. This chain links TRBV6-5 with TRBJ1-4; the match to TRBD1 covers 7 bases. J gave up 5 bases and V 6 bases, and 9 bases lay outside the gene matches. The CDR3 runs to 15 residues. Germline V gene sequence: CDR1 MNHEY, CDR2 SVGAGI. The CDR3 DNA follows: TGTGCCAGCAGGAACGGAGGGACAGCGAATGAAAAACTGTTTTTT. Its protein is CASRNGGTANEKLFF.

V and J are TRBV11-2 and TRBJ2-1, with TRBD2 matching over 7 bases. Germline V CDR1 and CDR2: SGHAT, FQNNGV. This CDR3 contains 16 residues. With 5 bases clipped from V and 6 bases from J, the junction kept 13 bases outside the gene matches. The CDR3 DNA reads TGTGCCAGCAGCCCGGGGGGTCGGGCTCCGGCCAATGAGCAGTTCTTC. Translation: CASSPGGRAPANEQFF.

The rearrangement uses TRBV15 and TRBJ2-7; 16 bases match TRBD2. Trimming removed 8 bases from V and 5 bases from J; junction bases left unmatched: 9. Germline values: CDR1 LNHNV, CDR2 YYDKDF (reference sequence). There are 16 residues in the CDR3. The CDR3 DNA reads TGTGCCACCTCCGGGACTAGCGGGAGGGAGCGGGACGAGCAGTACTTC. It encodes CATSGTSGRERDEQYF. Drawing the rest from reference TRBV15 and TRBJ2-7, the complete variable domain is DAMVIQNPRYQVTQFGKPVTLSCSQTLNHNVMYWYQQKSSQAPKLLFHYYDKDFNNEADTPDNFQSRRPNTSFCFLDIRSPGLGDTAMYLCATSGTSGRERDEQYFGPGTRLTVT.

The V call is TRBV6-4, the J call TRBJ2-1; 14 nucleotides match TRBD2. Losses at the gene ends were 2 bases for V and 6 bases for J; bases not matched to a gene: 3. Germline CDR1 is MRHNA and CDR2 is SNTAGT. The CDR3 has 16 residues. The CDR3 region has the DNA TGTGCCAGCAGTGACAGTGGGACTAGCGGGAGCAATGAGCAGTTCTTC. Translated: CASSDSGTSGSNEQFF.

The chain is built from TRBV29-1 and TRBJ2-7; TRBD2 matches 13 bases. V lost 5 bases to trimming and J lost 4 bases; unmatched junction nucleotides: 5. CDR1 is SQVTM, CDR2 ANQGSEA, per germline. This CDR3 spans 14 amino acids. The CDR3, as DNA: TGCAGCGTTACGACTAGCGGGAGGAGTTACGAGCAGTACTTC. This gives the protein CSVTTSGRSYEQYF.

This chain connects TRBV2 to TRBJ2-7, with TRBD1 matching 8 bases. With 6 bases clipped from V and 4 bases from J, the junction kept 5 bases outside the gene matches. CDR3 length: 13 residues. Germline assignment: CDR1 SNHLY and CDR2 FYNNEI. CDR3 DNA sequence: TGTGCCAGCAGGCGACAGGGGAGGTACGAGCAGTACTTC. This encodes CASRRQGRYEQYF.

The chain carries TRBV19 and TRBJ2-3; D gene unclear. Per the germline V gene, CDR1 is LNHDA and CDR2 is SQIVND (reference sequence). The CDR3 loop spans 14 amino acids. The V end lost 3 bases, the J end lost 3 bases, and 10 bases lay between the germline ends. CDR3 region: CASSIRLETDTQYF. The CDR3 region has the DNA TGTGCCAGTAGTATTCGGCTAGAAACAGATACGCAGTATTTT.

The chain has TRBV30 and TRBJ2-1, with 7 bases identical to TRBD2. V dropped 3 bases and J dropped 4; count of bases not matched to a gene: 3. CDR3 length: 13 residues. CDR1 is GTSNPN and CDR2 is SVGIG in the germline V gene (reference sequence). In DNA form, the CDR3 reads TGTGCCTGGAGGGGAGGGGCATACAATGAGCAGTTCTTC. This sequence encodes CAWRGGAYNEQFF.

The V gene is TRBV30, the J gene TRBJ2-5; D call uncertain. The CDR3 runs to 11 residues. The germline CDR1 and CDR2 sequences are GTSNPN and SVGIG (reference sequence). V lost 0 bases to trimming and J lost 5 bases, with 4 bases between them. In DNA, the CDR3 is TGTGCCTGGAGTGTACTGGAGACCCAGTACTTC. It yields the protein CAWSVLETQYF.

This CDR3 reads CASSEQGYTGELFF. Written as DNA, the CDR3 is TGTGCCAGCAGTGAACAGGGTTACACCGGGGAGCTGTTTTTT. This sequence joins TRBV6-1 and TRBJ2-2; D is perhaps TRBD1 (5 bases). The germline gives CDR1 MNHNS, CDR2 SASEGT. The CDR3 has 14 amino acids. Trimming cost V 2 bases and J 3 bases, with 7 bases left between them.

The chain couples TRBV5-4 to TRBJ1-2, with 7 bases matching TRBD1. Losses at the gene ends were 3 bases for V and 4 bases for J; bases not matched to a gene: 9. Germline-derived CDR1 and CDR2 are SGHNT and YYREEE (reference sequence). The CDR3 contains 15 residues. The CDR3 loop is CASSSRDRFFYGYTF. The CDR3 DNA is TGTGCCAGCAGCTCCAGGGACAGATTCTTCTATGGCTACACCTTC. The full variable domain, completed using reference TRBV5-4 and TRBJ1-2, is ETGVTQSPTHLIKTRGQQVTLRCSSQSGHNTVSWYQQALGQGPQFIFQYYREEENGRGNFPPRFSGLQFPNYSSELNVNALELDDSALYLCASSSRDRFFYGYTFGSGTRLTVV.

The CDR3 loop is CASSHKPLDRAPGYTF. The CDR3 nucleotides read TGTGCCAGCAGCCACAAGCCCCTCGACAGGGCCCCTGGCTACACCTTC. This chain connects TRBV7-9 to TRBJ1-2; TRBD1 agrees at 7 bases. The V and J ends lost 5 bases and 7 bases, in that order; junction bases with no gene match: 16. Germline loops: CDR1 SEHNR, CDR2 FQNEAQ (reference sequence). The CDR3 length is 16 residues. The whole variable domain, remainder taken from reference TRBV7-9 and TRBJ1-2, is DTGVSQNPRHKITKRGQNVTFRCDPISEHNRLYWYRQTLGQGPEFLTYFQNEAQLEKSRLLSDRFSAERPKGSFSTLEIQRTEQGDSAMYLCASSHKPLDRAPGYTFGSGTRLTVV.

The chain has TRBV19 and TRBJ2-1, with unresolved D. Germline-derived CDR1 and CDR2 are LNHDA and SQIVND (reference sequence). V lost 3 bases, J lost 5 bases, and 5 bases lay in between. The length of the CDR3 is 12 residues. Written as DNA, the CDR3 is TGTGCCAGTAGTATGGCAAACAATGAGCAGTTCTTC. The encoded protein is CASSMANNEQFF. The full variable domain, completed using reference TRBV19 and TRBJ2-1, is DGGITQSPKYLFRKEGQNVTLSCEQNLNHDAMYWYRQDPGQGLRLIYYSQIVNDFQKGDIAEGYSVSREKKESFPLTVTSAQKNPTAFYLCASSMANNEQFFGPGTRLTVL.

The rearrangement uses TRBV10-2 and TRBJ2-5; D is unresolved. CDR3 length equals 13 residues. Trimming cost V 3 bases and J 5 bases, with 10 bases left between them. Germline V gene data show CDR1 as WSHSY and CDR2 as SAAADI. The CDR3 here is CASSESGPETQYF. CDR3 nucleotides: TGCGCCAGCAGTGAATCCGGTCCCGAGACCCAGTACTTC.

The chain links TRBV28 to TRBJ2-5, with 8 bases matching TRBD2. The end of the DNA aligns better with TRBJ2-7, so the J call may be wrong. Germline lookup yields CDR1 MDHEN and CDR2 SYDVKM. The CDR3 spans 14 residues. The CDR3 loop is CASSFSGSSYEQYF. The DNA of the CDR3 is TGTGCCAGCAGTTTCAGCGGGAGCTCCTACGAGCAGTACTTC.

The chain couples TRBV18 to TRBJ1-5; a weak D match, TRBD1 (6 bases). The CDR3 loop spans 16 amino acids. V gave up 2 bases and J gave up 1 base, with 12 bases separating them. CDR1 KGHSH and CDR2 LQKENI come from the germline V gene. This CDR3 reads CASSPKGVGSNQPQHF. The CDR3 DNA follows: TGTGCCAGCTCACCAAAGGGGGTGGGGAGCAATCAGCCCCAGCATTTT.